This TCR beta chain was sequenced during a study of T cells in women clearing cervical HPV infection (dated by TCRdb to the late 2010s). About the study as a whole: Cases were about 25 women with histologically confirmed HPV16-related CIN3 or worse, including a couple of invasive cancers. Cases and controls were matched on year of sample collection and on age within five years. In the parent cohort, some 10,000 women aged 18 or older were enrolled in Guanacaste, Costa Rica, during about 1993 to 1994 and were followed for seven years. Since HLA typing was available for only a few women, HLA type could not be ruled out as a confounder. As quality controls, five blinded duplicates were added to each group, bringing the total to approximately 60 samples made up of roughly 50 participants and approximately 10 replicates. Case blood was taken at the visit when the lesion was first identified, whereas control blood was taken when infection was no longer detected. For cases, a median interval of 149 days, with an interquartile range of 90 to 200 days, was observed between lesion detection and blood sampling. Cases had a median age of around 32 years compared with just over 37 for controls, and baseline characteristics showed no significant differences between the groups. Nested within Costa Rica's Guanacaste HPV Natural History Study, an exploratory proof-of-principle case-control study compared TCR repertoires across cervical HPV16 outcomes. The 20 to 25 controls were women who cleared a single incident HPV16 infection within 12 months without developing precancer or cancer. Overall study outcomes, separate from this receptor: CIN3+ cases had significantly higher TCR repertoire richness than controls across sequencing depths, but evenness did not differ between the groups. Random forest classifiers combining richness and V gene abundances distinguished cases from controls with an estimated AUC of roughly 0.8. Because the number of T cells per sample was unknown, the richness differences could reflect varying T-cell content rather than repertoire biology. The cross-sectional design could not show whether the associations came before the infection or were a result of it, and neither effector/memory subsets nor HPV-specific T cells were isolated.

Turning to this clone: This clone's antigen is unknown.

TCR beta CDR3 regions were amplified by multiplex PCR using the immunoSEQ assay from an average of around 1.2 ug genomic DNA per sample. The assay corrected primer bias using a complete synthetic TCR repertoire to establish an amplification baseline. Amplicons were sequenced on the Illumina platform. The original pipeline was this. Sequence errors were corrected by clustering with frequency ratios and a modified nearest-neighbor algorithm, and the sequences were then analyzed in the immunoSEQ Analyzer using IMGT gene definitions. At each rarefaction depth, TCR richness and evenness were averaged across 20 rarefaction repeats, and samples with fewer sequences than that depth were excluded. Wilcoxon rank sum tests with FDR correction were used to compare V, D and J gene relative abundances between the groups. For the blinded duplicates, the intraclass correlation was approximately 96% for TCR richness and averaged 76.4% across roughly 69 gene segments. This immuneACCESS table, as held by TCRdb, lists in-frame sequences with V and J called but not all clones. Of the missing ones, under half trace to an unresolved V gene in checked studies; the others have no known cause. V, J and clone size are those of that table, while D and trimming were read from the DNA. This sample's clone table shows over 25,000 clones. Under 25% of the sample is held by the ten biggest clonotypes.

Every participant had a single incident cervical HPV16 infection, and prevalent HPV16 infections were excluded. Cervical HPV DNA was detected with MY09/MY11 PCR, and genotyping was done with dot-blot hybridization. Approximately 16 mL of heparinized blood were centrifuged, and the buffy coat was split into aliquots, frozen at -30 degrees C, and then kept at -80 degrees C. QIAGEN kits were used to extract genomic DNA from the buffy coat specimens. The receptor was isolated from a woman aged 18-70 years with a cervical HPV16 infection that either progressed to CIN3+ or cleared (not recorded which). Material for sequencing was blood buffy coat.

This receptor has the CDR3 CASSTPGTGGNTIYF. The CDR3 bases that were read are TGTGCCAGCAGTACTCCTGGGACAGGCGGAAACACC. This receptor chain uses TRBV28 and TRBJ1-3, with TRBD1 matching 8 junction bases. The read ends 3 residues early relative to the CDR3; the germline J gene fills the gap. The CDR3 covers 15 residues, taking in both the cysteine and the phenylalanine. Only the CDR3 bases that were read are kept: 36 of them, in frame from base 1. Clipping removes 5 bases from V and 4 bases from J, with 7 as the unmatched junction base count. Via the germline V gene, CDR1 is MDHEN and CDR2 SYDVKM.